The 6 T cell receptor beta chains below were found in one sample sequenced in a study of CXCR3-negative and CXCR3-positive naive CD8 T cells. The method, 5' RACE with UMI labels, was used to prepare the TRB cDNA libraries. TCRdb re-called the 5' RACE reads, yielding one record per CDR3 amino acid sequence without DNA. The sample has more than 50,000 distinct CDR3 sequences; the top ten hold 0.42%. The sequencing input was naive CXCR3- CD8+ T cells from blood. Sample subset: CD45RO-CCR7+CD27+CD95- naive CD8+ T cells lacking CXCR3 (TNR3-). The receptors were sampled from a human donor in good health. Some clones in this sample may be carry-over from other donors' samples.

V usage is TRBV6-2 or TRBV6-3 and J usage is TRBJ2-1. The CDR3 totals 12 residues. CDR1 MNHEY and CDR2 SVGEGT come from the germline V gene. The chain's CDR3 is CASSSVYNEQFF.

This chain links TRBV11-2 with TRBJ2-6. This CDR3 comprises 16 residues. Germline V gene lookup returns CDR1 SGHAT and CDR2 FQNNGV. The CDR3 loop reads CASSLLVGTGANVLTF.

The chain carries TRBV7-9 and TRBJ1-1; TCRdb's D gene call, TRBD1, goes unchecked for lack of DNA. Germline V gene sequence: CDR1 SEHNR, CDR2 FQNEAQ (reference sequence). CDR3 length equals 16 residues. The CDR3 spells CASSSRDRGLSTEAFF.

The CDR3 sequence: CASSPSWGQGDQNTGELFF. The chain joins TRBV25-1 to TRBJ2-2; lacking DNA, the TRBD1 call made by TCRdb goes unchecked. The CDR3 loop spans 19 amino acids. Germline V lookup: CDR1 MGHDK, CDR2 SYGVNS.

The chain uses TRBV5-1 and TRBJ1-6; the D call of TRBD1 rests on TCRdb alone, since no DNA is present to check it. This CDR3 is 15 amino acids long. The V gene's germline CDR1 is SGHRS and CDR2 YFSETQ. This CDR3 is CASSLRDRVNSPLHF.

The gene calls are TRBV29-1 and TRBJ2-1; TCRdb selects TRBD2, and the lack of DNA leaves this call unchecked. CDR3 size: 16 residues. Germline V gene lookup returns CDR1 SQVTM and CDR2 ANQGSEA. The CDR3 reads CSVVRTSGPSYNEQFF.